The 17 T cell receptor beta chains below all came from one sample that was sequenced in a study of shared clonotypes between healthy human individuals. Clones were read by immunoSEQ multiplex PCR, and TCRdb kept only the in-frame ones, dropping some. The top ten clones hold more than 20% of a sample with about 820,000 clones, about 92% of them seen once. Naive CD8 cells comprised CD45RO-negative, CCR7-positively selected cells, excluding terminally differentiated effector memory CD45RA+ cells. The sample comprised naive CD8+ T cells sorted from blood. These receptor sequences come from a man younger than 40 in good health.

CDR3 loop: CASSEYRTGDLTGELFF. The CDR3 DNA sequence: TGCGCCAGCAGTGAGTATCGGACAGGAGATCTGACCGGGGAGCTGTTTTTT. V gene TRBV10-1 combines with J gene TRBJ2-2; the match to TRBD1 covers 7 bases. This CDR3 comprises 17 residues. Per the germline V gene, CDR1 is WNHNN and CDR2 is SYGVQD (reference sequence). V dropped 1 base and J dropped 5; count of bases not matched to a gene: 10.

This chain uses TRBV29-1 with TRBJ2-5, with 8 bases lining up with TRBD2. Germline loops: CDR1 SQVTM, CDR2 ANQGSEA. This CDR3 spans 13 amino acids. Trimming at V came to 7 bases and at J to 0 bases, leaving 4 bases not matched to a gene. CDR3 sequence (DNA): TGCAGCGGGGATAGCGGGGACCAAGAGACCCAGTACTTC. Protein: CSGDSGDQETQYF.

The gene calls are TRBV5-4 and TRBJ2-6; D not certain. The CDR3 totals 14 residues. Germline V CDR1 and CDR2: SGHNT, YYREEE (reference sequence). Trimming shortened V by 2 bases and J by 0 bases, and 3 bases separated the two germline ends. This CDR3 reads CASSFASGANVLTF. For the CDR3, the DNA is TGTGCCAGCAGCTTTGCCTCTGGGGCCAACGTCCTGACTTTC.

This chain links TRBV2 with TRBJ2-5, with TRBD2 identical over 12 bases. The germline CDR1 and CDR2 sequences are SNHLY and FYNNEI. The CDR3 is made up of 17 amino acids. The V gene end was trimmed by 2 bases and the J gene end by 5 bases; junction bases not matched to a gene: 9. The CDR3 DNA sequence: TGTGCCAGCAGTGAAAAGGGTTACACTAGCGGGAGGGAGACCCAGTACTTC. Protein sequence: CASSEKGYTSGRETQYF.

The chain uses TRBV5-1 and TRBJ2-1, with a possible D match to TRBD1 (5 bases). CDR3 length: 14 amino acids. Trimming pared 4 bases from V and 9 bases from J, leaving 17 bases between. Germline V gives CDR1 SGHRS, CDR2 YFSETQ. CDR3 in DNA: TGCGCCAGCAGCATAGACAGTGTCCCTACTGAGCAGTTCTTC. This sequence encodes CASSIDSVPTEQFF.

The rearrangement uses TRBV5-1 and TRBJ2-5, with a tentative D call TRBD1 (5 bases). The V gene's germline CDR1 is SGHRS and CDR2 YFSETQ. Between the trimmed V and J ends, which lost 4 bases and 9 bases, there was a span of 16 bases. The CDR3 is 13 residues long. The CDR3 reads CASSTGSIGAQYF. DNA of the CDR3: TGCGCCAGCAGCACCGGCAGCATAGGGGCCCAGTACTTC.

Note on this clone: Other nucleotide sequences in the sample specify the same CDR3. For the CDR3, the DNA is TGTGCCAGCAGTCCTGGACTGAGCTCCTACGAGCAGTACTTC. The encoded protein is CASSPGLSSYEQYF. The chain recombines TRBV27 with TRBJ2-7, with D perhaps TRBD2 (5 bases). V was trimmed by 5 bases and J by 0 bases, leaving 11 bases between them. Germline values: CDR1 MNHEY, CDR2 SMNVEV (reference sequence). The CDR3 sequence is 14 residues long.

The genes are TRBV29-1 and TRBJ2-2; 7 bases are a match to TRBD1. Germline assignment: CDR1 SQVTM and CDR2 ANQGSEA. V lost 1 base to trimming and J lost 8 bases; unmatched junction nucleotides: 4. This CDR3 has 13 amino acids. CDR3 residues: CSVEGDSSGELFF. The CDR3 DNA reads TGCAGCGTTGAAGGGGACAGTTCTGGGGAGCTGTTTTTT.

This chain links TRBV2 with TRBJ2-7; 8 positions agree with TRBD1. CDR3 length: 13 amino acids. The junction had 2 bases not matched to a gene; V was cut back by 1 base and J by 6 bases. CDR1 is SNHLY, CDR2 FYNNEI, per germline. The CDR3 protein is CASSEGTGTEQYF. The CDR3 region has the DNA TGTGCCAGCAGTGAAGGGACAGGGACCGAGCAGTACTTC.

In its sample, this clone was seen once. The chain links TRBV14 to TRBJ2-3; D may be TRBD2 (5 bases). CDR1 and CDR2 (germline): SGHDN, FVKESK. The CDR3 sequence is 13 residues long. V lost 6 bases and J lost 6, with 13 bases in between. The CDR3 DNA is TGTGCCAGCAGGCCCGGCGGGCGGGATACGCAGTATTTT. Amino acids: CASRPGGRDTQYF.

The chain couples TRBV2 to TRBJ2-1; D gene unclear. The CDR3 length is 15 residues. The V gene's germline CDR1 is SNHLY and CDR2 FYNNEI. The V end was cut by 8 bases, the J end by 0 bases, with 14 bases between. Here the CDR3 DNA reads TGTGCCAGCTATGGTAGTCTATTCTCCTACAATGAGCAGTTCTTC. This encodes CASYGSLFSYNEQFF.

There are a few counts of this clone. The J gene is TRBJ1-2, the V gene TRBV28; D is perhaps TRBD1 (5 bases). The CDR3 length is 12 residues. The germline gives CDR1 MDHEN, CDR2 SYDVKM. V was trimmed by 6 bases and J by 7 bases, leaving 12 bases between them. CDR3 in DNA: TGTGCCAGCAGCACAGGTTTAGGTGGCTACACCTTC. Translating it yields CASSTGLGGYTF.

The chain carries TRBV27 and TRBJ2-7, with D possibly matching TRBD2 (5 bases). Germline-derived CDR1 and CDR2 are MNHEY and SMNVEV (reference sequence). The CDR3 runs 15 residues. V lost 1 base and J 2 bases, leaving 12 bases between the germline ends. The CDR3 coding sequence is TGTGCCAGCAGTTTATTGGGAGAGGGTACCTACGAGCAGTACTTC. Amino acid sequence: CASSLLGEGTYEQYF.

The J gene is TRBJ2-3, the V gene TRBV5-1; TRBD1 matches 7 bases. This CDR3 is 14 amino acids long. V trimming: 4 bases; J trimming: 2 bases; junction bases outside the gene matches: 4. CDR1 and CDR2 (germline): SGHRS, YFSETQ. The CDR3 bases are TGCGCCAGCAGCCAGGGACAGTCCACAGATACGCAGTATTTT. Translation gives CASSQGQSTDTQYF.

The CDR3 DNA reads TGTGCCAGCAGTTTATCAAGCCGGACCAAGGCGGACGAGCAGTACTTC. This translates into CASSLSSRTKADEQYF. The J gene is TRBJ2-7, the V gene TRBV27; the D is unclear. CDR1 is MNHEY, CDR2 SMNVEV, per germline (reference sequence). V was pared by 0 bases and J by 5 bases, with 17 bases between. The CDR3 extends over 16 amino acids.

The rearrangement uses TRBV7-9 and TRBJ2-5, with D perhaps matching TRBD1 or TRBD2 (6 bases each). The CDR3 is 19 residues long. The V end lost 1 base, the J end lost 4 bases, and 25 bases lay between the germline ends. Looked up from germline, CDR1 is SEHNR and CDR2 is FQNEAQ (reference sequence). The CDR3 DNA sequence: TGTGCCAGCAGCTTAGTTTGGTCCCAATCAGGGGAGGAGGGAGAGACCCAGTACTTC. Its translation is CASSLVWSQSGEEGETQYF.

In this sample, this clone turned up a few times. The gene calls are TRBV7-8 and TRBJ2-7, with D perhaps given as TRBD1 or TRBD2 (5 bases each). The CDR3 is 16 amino acids. CDR1 is SGHVS and CDR2 is FQNEAQ in the germline V gene. Trimming took 1 base from V and 0 from J, leaving 13 bases between them. In nucleotides, the CDR3 is TGTGCCAGCAGCTTAGAGGGACGTATCAGCTCCTACGAGCAGTACTTC. It is translated as CASSLEGRISSYEQYF. The variable domain in full, with the rest retrieved from reference TRBV7-8 and TRBJ2-7, is GAGVSQSPRYKVAKRGQDVALRCDPISGHVSLFWYQQALGQGPEFLTYFQNEAQLDKSGLPSDRFFAERPEGSVSTLKIQRTQQEDSAVYLCASSLEGRISSYEQYFGPGTRLTVT.